This T cell receptor (beta chain) was documented in a study of blood T cell dynamics during melanoma immunotherapy. The wider study: Metastatic melanoma patients received first-line pembrolizumab or nivolumab plus ipilimumab.

The CDR3 totals 13 residues. With 6 bases removed from V and 4 bases from J, the gap between germline ends came to 10 bases. Germline loops: CDR1 LNHDA, CDR2 SQIVND (reference sequence). Stated time point: pre-treatment baseline. Sampling occurred pretreatment (T0) and at week 3 (W3), after cycle one of checkpoint blockade. Clones were read by immunoSEQ multiplex PCR, and TCRdb kept only the in-frame ones, dropping some. The table has roughly 25,000 clones, about 83% seen once. The input for sequencing was blood, taken from a patient treated with checkpoint blockade. This TCR derives from a human donor with melanoma. V usage is TRBV19 and J usage is TRBJ1-3; D remains unclear. This chain's CDR3 is CASRPSNGNTIYF. The CDR3 DNA reads as TGTGCCAGTAGACCTTCCAACGGAAACACCATATATTTT.